One sample yielded the 15 T cell receptor beta chains listed below, sequenced in a study of beta chain features in type 1 diabetes. The study's findings and limits: TCRB CDR3 length was moderately but significantly reduced in all four CD4+ subsets of Type 1 diabetes patients.

Sequencing targeted expressed TCRB transcripts, as all isolated RNA had been reverse transcribed. Libraries were prepared by immunoSEQ multiplex PCR; TCRdb keeps only in-frame clonotypes and omits some of them. Of around 260,000 clones detected, over 20% appear once; the ten largest clones hold about 0.027%. These receptors have no identified antigens. Sequencing input: naive CD4+ T cells from blood. All receptors derive from a woman between 35 and 50 years old with type 1 diabetes.

This CDR3 is CASRSRVEGEQYF. The DNA of the CDR3 is TGTGCCAGCAGATCTCGGGTGGAAGGCGAGCAGTACTTC. This sequence joins TRBV7-2 and TRBJ2-7; D remains unclear. Deletions cut 6 bases from V and 6 bases from J, with 15 bases between. Germline CDR1 and CDR2: SGHTA and FQGNSA. This CDR3 contains 13 residues.

This clone occurred a few times. The V and J genes are TRBV5-1 and TRBJ1-5, with TRBD1 identical over 9 bases. Germline loops: CDR1 SGHRS, CDR2 YFSETQ. V lost 4 bases to trimming and J lost 2 bases; unmatched junction nucleotides: 10. CDR3 length: 17 residues. CDR3 loop: CASSPGTGIGGNQPQHF. CDR3 coding DNA: TGCGCCAGCAGCCCAGGGACAGGGATTGGGGGCAATCAGCCCCAGCATTTT.

This clone was seen a few times. V gene TRBV7-2 combines with J gene TRBJ1-5; no definite D call. The V end lost 5 bases, the J end lost 2 bases, and 10 bases lay between the germline ends. The CDR3 has 14 amino acids. Germline CDR1 SGHTA, CDR2 FQGNSA. The CDR3 region is CASSPRGGNQPQHF. DNA of the CDR3: TGTGCCAGCAGCCCTCGGGGAGGCAATCAGCCCCAGCATTTT.

The chain is built from TRBV7-2 and TRBJ1-2; 10 bases line up with TRBD1. Germline assignment: CDR1 SGHTA and CDR2 FQGNSA. The CDR3 runs to 13 residues. Germline trimming cut 5 bases from V and 8 bases from J; bases unmatched to any gene: 5. CDR3 loop: CASSPGQGNGYTF. The CDR3 DNA is TGTGCCAGCAGCCCGGGACAGGGGAACGGCTACACCTTC.

The chain combines TRBV19 with TRBJ2-1, with 9 bases fitting TRBD1. Trimming at V came to 5 bases and at J to 5 bases, leaving 7 bases not matched to a gene. Germline CDR1 reads LNHDA; CDR2 reads SQIVND (reference sequence). CDR3 length: 15 amino acids. CDR3 protein: CASSPGTGWHNEQFF. The CDR3, as DNA: TGTGCCAGTAGTCCCGGGACAGGGTGGCACAATGAGCAGTTCTTC.

This sequence joins TRBV28 and TRBJ2-5; D may be TRBD2 (7 bases). Germline V gene lookup returns CDR1 MDHEN and CDR2 SYDVKM. The length of the CDR3 is 14 residues. V dropped 6 bases and J dropped 5 bases, with 16 bases sitting between them. The CDR3 nucleotides read TGTGCCAGCAGGGAATACAGGGAGGGGGAGACCCAGTACTTC. Protein: CASREYREGETQYF.

This clone was counted a few times. Other nucleotide sequences from this sample produce the same CDR3. The chain combines TRBV30 with TRBJ2-7; 8 nucleotides match TRBD1. CDR1 GTSNPN and CDR2 SVGIG come from the germline V gene (reference sequence). There are 13 residues in the CDR3. Trimming took 2 bases from V and 3 from J; bases not matched to a gene: 3. The CDR3 DNA sequence: TGTGCCTGGAGTTCTGACAGGGGCTACGAGCAGTACTTC. It translates to CAWSSDRGYEQYF.

This clone has only a few counts. This chain joins TRBV6-5 and TRBJ1-1; D call uncertain. CDR3 length: 14 residues. CDR1 is MNHEY and CDR2 is SVGAGI in the germline V gene. Trimming took 2 bases from V and 6 from J, leaving 13 bases between them. CDR3 sequence (DNA): TGTGCCAGCAGTTACGCTCCTCTGACTGCTGAAGCTTTCTTT. Translated, it gives CASSYAPLTAEAFF.

The chain links TRBV5-4 to TRBJ2-2; D is perhaps TRBD2 (5 bases). This CDR3 region has 15 residues. The V gene's germline CDR1 is SGHNT and CDR2 YYREEE (reference sequence). V lost 4 bases, J lost 4 bases, and 14 bases lay in between. CDR3 nucleotide sequence: TGTGCCAGCAGCCGAATGGTAGAGGGCACCGGGGAGCTGTTTTTT. This gives the protein CASSRMVEGTGELFF.

The chain carries TRBV18 and TRBJ1-1; 9 bases line up with TRBD1. V lost 4 bases, J lost 3 bases, and 0 bases stayed unmatched. CDR1 is KGHSH, CDR2 LQKENI, per germline. This CDR3 has 13 amino acids. The CDR3: CASSRQGDTEAFF. In DNA, the CDR3 is TGTGCCAGCTCACGACAGGGGGACACTGAAGCTTTCTTT.

This clone has only a few counts. The V and J genes are TRBV25-1 and TRBJ2-7, with 7 bases aligning to TRBD1. Germline CDR1 and CDR2: MGHDK and SYGVNS. J was trimmed by 7 bases and V by 10 bases; bases with no gene match: 13. The CDR3 is made up of 13 amino acids. The CDR3 DNA follows: TGTGCCACCAAGGACAGGTTGATGGGAGAGCAGTACTTC. Translating gives CATKDRLMGEQYF.

In this sample, this clone turned up a few times. DNA for the CDR3: TGCGCCAGCACCCTTCTAGCGGGGGGCGAAGAGACCCAGTACTTC. As protein: CASTLLAGGEETQYF. The chain uses TRBV5-1 and TRBJ2-5, with 11 bases matching TRBD2. V lost 6 bases and J lost 3; bases outside the gene matches: 7. This CDR3 region has 15 residues. Germline V gene lookup returns CDR1 SGHRS and CDR2 YFSETQ.

This chain joins TRBV5-1 and TRBJ1-1; D may be TRBD1 (6 bases). CDR3 size: 15 residues. The V end lost 0 bases, the J end lost 0 bases, and 9 bases lay between the germline ends. Germline assignment: CDR1 SGHRS and CDR2 YFSETQ. The CDR3 reads CASSLDGGLNTEAFF. CDR3 coding DNA: TGCGCCAGCAGCTTGGACGGGGGGCTGAACACTGAAGCTTTCTTT.

The rearrangement joins TRBV25-1 to TRBJ2-3; D is ambiguous. The germline CDR1 and CDR2 sequences are MGHDK and SYGVNS. Trimming removed 3 bases at V and 1 base at J, with 14 bases between. The CDR3 consists of 16 residues. For the CDR3, the DNA is TGTGCCAGCAGTGAGTACCAGCTCGAGGGCACAGATACGCAGTATTTT. As protein: CASSEYQLEGTDTQYF.

This clone has only a few counts. The V gene is TRBV4-3, the J gene TRBJ1-2; TRBD1 aligns across 12 bases. The ends lost 5 bases at V and 4 bases at J; junction bases unmatched: 2. From germline, CDR1 is LGHNA and CDR2 YSLEER. The CDR3 loop spans 14 amino acids. CDR3: CASSRDRGPYGYTF. The CDR3 DNA reads TGCGCCAGCAGCAGGGACAGGGGGCCCTATGGCTACACCTTC.